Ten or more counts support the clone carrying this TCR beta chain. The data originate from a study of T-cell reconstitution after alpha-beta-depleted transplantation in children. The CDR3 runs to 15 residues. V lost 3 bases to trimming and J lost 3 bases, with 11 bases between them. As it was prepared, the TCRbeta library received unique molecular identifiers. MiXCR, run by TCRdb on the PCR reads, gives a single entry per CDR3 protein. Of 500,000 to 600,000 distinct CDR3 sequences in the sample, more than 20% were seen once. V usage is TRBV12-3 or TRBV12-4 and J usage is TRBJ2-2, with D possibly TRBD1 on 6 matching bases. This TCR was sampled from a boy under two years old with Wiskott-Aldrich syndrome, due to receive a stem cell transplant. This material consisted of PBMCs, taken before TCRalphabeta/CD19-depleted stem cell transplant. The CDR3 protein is CASSFSKGDTGELFF. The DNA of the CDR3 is TGTGCCAGCAGTTTTAGTAAGGGGGACACCGGGGAGCTGTTTTTT.